This entry describes one TCR beta chain. This sample was taken from a study of CD8 T cells in Susac syndrome. Roughly 0.45 to 1 ug RNA was reverse transcribed with random hexamers. Amplification of TCR beta CDR3 spanned 54 Vbeta and 13 Jbeta via immunoSEQ multiplex PCR. TCRdb processed the immunoSEQ multiplex PCR reads anew with MiXCR; each CDR3 protein has one entry. The sample lists 150,000 or so distinct CDR3 sequences, 94% occurring once. This TCR came from a human donor with multiple sclerosis. Specimen: CD8+ T cells from PBMCs.

This CDR3 reads CASSGQNTEAFF. CDR3 in DNA: TGTGCCAGCAGCGGACAGAACACTGAAGCTTTCTTT. The gene calls are TRBV13 and TRBJ1-1, with a possible D match to TRBD1 (5 bases). This CDR3 is 12 amino acids long. V dropped 5 bases and J dropped 1 base, with 5 bases sitting between them. CDR1 is PRHDT, CDR2 FYEKMQ, per germline (reference sequence).